The present entry profiles one TCR beta chain with its context. Its antigen specificity is not known. This specimen comes from a study of cytomegalovirus exposure and HLA in healthy donors (dated by TCRdb to about 2017). Broadly, across the study: According to an earlier analysis of 587 of the donors, some 180 million T cells yielded over 90 million unique TCR beta sequences and less than 300 Gb of sequence data. Every discovery cohort repertoire had been produced on one sequencing platform. Alongside the repertoire data, information on donor age, sex, ethnicity and CMV serostatus was compiled. On average, approximately 250,000 unique TCR beta nucleotide sequences were sequenced per donor among 398 genotyped donors of the cohort, with 15% to 20% of those sequences being non-productive. The number of typed donors differed by locus: about 620-640 for A, B, C, DRB1 and DQB1; some 540 for DQA1; some 590 for DPA1; and roughly 450 for DPB1. To study patterns of TCR occurrence, a later analysis re-analyzed previously published TCR beta repertoires from 666 donors and added high-resolution HLA genotyping. The aim of the study was to test whether cataloging public T cell receptors could identify signatures of past pathogen exposure. In a later genetic analysis, genome-wide SNP genotypes for about 60% of the 666 donors were used, and that subset was treated as a discovery cohort. Four to six DR-DQ haplotypes were handled as single units for association and clustering, since linkage in the cohort was strong. The study profiled the T cell repertoires of hundreds of subjects by immunosequencing and related them to cytomegalovirus serostatus. In addition to the first cohort of approximately 650 subjects, a separate validation cohort of 120 different subjects was used. To decide whether each TCR beta V gene segment behaved as functional or pseudogenic, an earlier analysis of some 540 of the donors relied on high-throughput TCR beta sequencing. An early release that covered fewer than 750 HLA-typed donors contained about 300 gigabases of sequencing data and 75 million to 100 million unique TCR sequences. In the later analysis, no new phenotypic data were used to find candidate immune exposures; instead, reliance was placed on TCR beta sequences and their occurrence across donors. HLA typing covered class I and class II loci at four-digit resolution. High-throughput TCR immunosequencing, statistical association of individual TCRs with disease status, and machine learning were combined to predict cytomegalovirus infection status. Of the 350 to 450 genotyped donors, over 70% fell in the genetic ancestry cluster associated with self-reported Caucasian donors. What the work shows at the level of the full study, not this receptor alone: The study gave a list of 150 to 200 TCR beta chains associated with cytomegalovirus. Cytomegalovirus status was reported to be diagnosed by the classifier with high specificity and sensitivity in both the original and validation cohorts. A further reported finding was that TCR beta sequences accurately predicted the HLA-A and HLA-B alleles for most subjects in the first cohort. When HLA alleles, especially DR and DQ, strongly co-occurred, TCR associations were difficult to assign to individual alleles. In vitro tests confirmed that a few of the cytomegalovirus-associated TCR beta chains recognize cytomegalovirus antigens. A group of highly shared sequence variants was considered likely to be a technical artifact of the sequencing pipeline. The authors suggested that the approach could potentially be generalized to other disease states and immunological phenotypes. Immune exposure information for the cohort was limited to CMV serostatus. Sequencing depth was assumed to be roughly uniform across donors in the presence/absence analyses, though that assumption may not hold. According to a later analysis, parvovirus B19, influenza, CMV and Epstein-Barr virus appeared linked to several top co-occurrence clusters. A later analysis found that HLA-associated TCR beta chains were more clonally expanded and had lower generation probabilities than equally common non-associated chains. A later analysis associated 17,000 or so TCR beta sequences with specific HLA alleles at a false discovery rate of 0.05. Linkage disequilibrium might explain the correlated functional status among segregating V segments, but an unknown experimental factor could not be ruled out. A later genetic analysis reported fewer N-insertions in productive TCRs among donors in an Asian-associated ancestry cluster than the roughly 720-donor mean. Because some donors lacked HLA typing at each locus, the association tests relied only on the typed subset. In a later analysis, the rate of TCR association differed among HLA loci, with DRB1 alleles having the most associated TCRs and HLA-C alleles having the fewest. In a later analysis, most CMV-associated TCR beta chains were found to appear HLA-restricted, with HLA associations seemingly driven largely by CMV exposure. Most TCR sequences were observed very rarely across donors, whereas some public TCRs were present in many individuals. The earlier analysis of approximately 590 of the donors excluded roughly 16 rarely observed V segments, including chromosome 9 orphons, because counts were too low. Because the 87-base-pair reads could not distinguish some IMGT-functional V segments, including TRBV6-2 and TRBV6-3, those segments were excluded. In an earlier analysis of more than 500 of the donors, most TCR beta V segments appeared in productive rearrangements about 87% or about 30% of the time, broadly matching IMGT annotations. In this cohort, only TCR beta chains were sequenced, and detectable features were limited by the absence of alpha or paired-chain data. A later genetic analysis associated a missense DCLRE1C variant with V-gene and J-gene trimming of TCR beta chains, and an independent cohort replicated the association.

From a lookup of the germline V gene, CDR1 and CDR2 are SGHTA and FQGNSA. A distance of 9 bases separates the germline ends of V and J, which lose 0 bases and 1 base respectively. The CDR3 starts with the cysteine, ends with the phenylalanine, and has 15 residues. Only CDR3 DNA is held: 45 bases, read in frame from base 1. The cohort consisted of fewer than 700 healthy bone marrow donors. All cohort members were sampled while nominally healthy, although unrecorded immune exposures were likely present. The donor was CMV seronegative and belonged to the group of 350 or so seronegative cohort members. Each donor provided a peripheral blood sample, and peripheral blood mononuclear cells were used for TCR beta sequencing. The Qiagen DNeasy Blood Extraction Kit was used to extract genomic DNA from the blood cell samples. Library method: the immunoSEQ multiplex PCR assay. For the multiplex PCR, a mixture combining 60 forward primers for TCR Vbeta segments and 13 reverse primers for TCR Jbeta segments was used. The CDR3 region of rearranged TCR beta genes was amplified from genomic DNA by a multiplex PCR assay. On the Illumina HiSeq System, the amplified TCR beta libraries were sequenced as 87-base-pair reads. Turning to the authors' computational methods: In a later analysis, tens of millions of unique TCR beta chains were counted across the approximately 640 repertoires, and roughly 11 million of these chains were shared by at least two donors. To remove PCR and sequencing errors, raw reads were error-corrected and collapsed into unique sequences using a nearest-neighbor algorithm that merged closely related sequences. V, D and J gene segments were assigned by aligning CDR3 sequences to IMGT reference sequences. For a sequence to be retained, a match of at least six nucleotides was required to both a V gene segment and a J gene segment. A rearrangement was called productive if the CDR3 had no stop codons and remained in frame with V and J, and every other rearrangement was called non-productive. Following IMGT convention, CDR3 was defined as the stretch from the second conserved V-encoded cysteine to the conserved J-encoded phenylalanine. Sequences without an unambiguous match to a single V gene segment were excluded from the earlier analysis of about 640 of the donors. An earlier analysis of several hundred of the donors called V segments functional above 56.7% productive rearrangements and segregating when the between-donor standard deviation exceeded 5%. A statistical classification framework was built for diagnosing cytomegalovirus status from the catalog of TCR beta chain sequences. In a later analysis, TCR nucleotide sequences were compared against IMGT/GENE-DB human TR gene sequences so that V and J genes could be assigned. A later analysis assigned CDR3 sequences and most-parsimonious VDJ recombination scenarios with the TCRdist pipeline. In a later analysis, each TCR beta chain was defined by its CDR3 amino acid sequence together with its V-gene family, and reads lacking a unique V-gene family were excluded. To address suspected cross-contamination and a sequencing artifact, a later analysis removed around 590 highly shared, low-generation-probability nucleotide sequences. In a later analysis, a clonal expansion index was calculated for each public chain from normalized within-repertoire ranks of inferred template counts. In a later analysis, generation probabilities were computed with a VDJ recombination model fitted to out-of-frame rearrangements, and the resulting probabilities were checked against IGoR. Hypergeometric tests were used in a later analysis to score TCR-TCR, TCR-HLA and TCR-CMV co-occurrence, with a repertoire-size bias correction applied to the TCR pairs. In a later analysis, false discovery rates were estimated by permuting HLA or CMV assignments 20 times. In a later analysis, co-occurring TCRs were grouped with DBSCAN, and TCRdist sequence similarity was added when clustering was performed within HLA-allele-positive subsets. Repertoires with fewer than 30,000 or more than 120,000 public chains, plus five repertoires with anomalous nucleotide sharing, were excluded from co-occurrence clustering. TCRdb retrieved this table from immuneACCESS and kept in-frame rearrangements only. Not all clones are present; in checked studies, unresolved V genes account for under half, and no reason is known for the remainder. V and J calls and clone size are given by that table; D and trimming were obtained from the DNA. The sample's clone listing holds 100,000 or so clones. The ten largest account for about 0.59% of the sample.

The sample was PBMCs. This receptor was taken from a man aged 50-60 years in good health and CMV-seronegative. The chain employs TRBV7-2 and TRBJ1-1; tentative D gene TRBD1, with 6 bases matching. The CDR3 loop reads CASSLAGGRNTEAFF. The nucleotide sequence is TGTGCCAGCAGCTTAGCAGGGGGTCGGAACACTGAAGCTTTCTTT.